A selection of T cell receptor beta chains follows, all from one sample in a study of multiple sclerosis patients with progressive multifocal leukoencephalopathy. Clones were read by immunoSEQ multiplex PCR, and TCRdb kept only the in-frame ones, dropping some. This repertoire shows fewer than 35,000 clones, around 90% found once; its top ten account for 1.3%. The input for sequencing was PBMCs, taken from a patient treated with natalizumab. These receptors were taken from a human donor with multiple sclerosis. The CDR3 runs from the conserved cysteine through the conserved F or W. D genes are given only for firm matches. Rows may omit the clone size; those that give it use once, few, many or a size class.

size,D,J,V,DNA,CDR3
NA,NA,TRBJ2-7,TRBV5-6,TGTGCCAGCAGCTTGGAGGGAGCTGCCTACGAGCAGTACTTC,CASSLEGAAYEQYF
NA,TRBD2,TRBJ2-3,TRBV5-1,TGCGCCAGCAGCTTGAATCGCCTAGCGGGGCGATCGGGCACAGATACGCAGTATTTT,CASSLNRLAGRSGTDTQYF
few,TRBD1,TRBJ1-4,TRBV5-1,TGCGCCAGCAGCACCGGACAGGGGGCAACTAATGAAAAACTGTTTTTT,CASSTGQGATNEKLFF
few,NA,TRBJ2-7,TRBV28,TGTGCCAGCAGCTCAGGGGGGGCGACCTACGAGCAGTACTTC,CASSSGGATYEQYF
NA,TRBD1,TRBJ2-1,TRBV5-6,TGTGCCAGCAGCTTGGGGACAGGGACGGGTAATGAGCAGTTCTTC,CASSLGTGTGNEQFF
NA,TRBD1,TRBJ1-3,TRBV19,TGTGCCAGCCACAGGGGGCGCGAGGAAAACACCATATATTTT,CASHRGREENTIYF
NA,TRBD1,TRBJ1-1,TRBV6-1,TGTGCCAGCAATAGGGACAGTTTGAACACTGAAGCTTTCTTT,CASNRDSLNTEAFF
NA,TRBD2,TRBJ2-3,TRBV6-1,TGTGCCAGCGCGGGGGGGGCAGATACGCAGTATTTT,CASAGGADTQYF
NA,NA,TRBJ1-3,TRBV7-6,TGTGCCAGCAGCTTACAAGGATTTAGTAGCACTGGAAACACCATATATTTT,CASSLQGFSSTGNTIYF
NA,TRBD1,TRBJ1-1,TRBV13,TGTGCCAGCAGCTTCGGACAGGGGAGTCACACTGAAGCTTTCTTT,CASSFGQGSHTEAFF
NA,NA,TRBJ2-2,TRBV7-9,TGTGCCCATCCAGTCACCGGGGAGCTGTTTTTT,CAHPVTGELFF
NA,NA,TRBJ2-7,TRBV4-2,TGTGCCAGCAGCCAGAGCGGGACAGCATCCTACGAGCAGTACTTC,CASSQSGTASYEQYF
NA,NA,TRBJ1-4,TRBV19,TGTGCCAGTAGTATAGATCTGGGAAGGGAAAAACTGTTTTTT,CASSIDLGREKLFF
NA,TRBD2,TRBJ2-6,TRBV13,TGTGCCAGCAGCTTCAGCGGGGGGGCTAATGGGGCCAACGTCCTGACTTTC,CASSFSGGANGANVLTF
NA,NA,TRBJ1-2,TRBV6-5,TGTGCCAGCAGTCCCAACCGACAGGCCCGTGGCTACACCTTC,CASSPNRQARGYTF
NA,NA,TRBJ2-3,TRBV5-8,TGTGCCAGCAGCTTGGGGTGGCGGGGGCAGTATTTT,CASSLGWRGQYF
NA,TRBD1,TRBJ2-7,TRBV2,TGTGCCAGCAGTGTGGACAGGGGTCCCTACGAGCAGTACTTC,CASSVDRGPYEQYF
NA,NA,TRBJ1-1,TRBV7-3,TGTGCCAGCAGCACGACAGGCCCCGGAGGCACTGAAGCTTTCTTT,CASSTTGPGGTEAFF
NA,NA,TRBJ2-7,TRBV7-9,TGTGCCAGCAGCTTAGGTCACAACGAGCAGTACTTC,CASSLGHNEQYF
NA,NA,TRBJ2-1,TRBV27,TGTGCCAGCAAAGCCAGCTCTCCTCCTAGTGAGCAGTTCTTC,CASKASSPPSEQFF
NA,NA,TRBJ1-1,TRBV6-1,TGTGCCAGCAGTGAAGACGTAGGGGCGGGCACTGAAGCTTTCTTT,CASSEDVGAGTEAFF
NA,NA,TRBJ1-1,TRBV28,TGTGCCAGCAGCATCCGTGGCGCGTTAGGGGCTGAAGCTTTCTTT,CASSIRGALGAEAFF
NA,NA,TRBJ1-1,TRBV28,TGTGCCAGCAGTTTATATACCCAAAGATCTGAAGCTTTCTTT,CASSLYTQRSEAFF
NA,TRBD1,TRBJ1-2,TRBV5-8,TGTGCCAGCAGCTTGGCTGGACAGGGCACCAACTACGGCTACACCTTC,CASSLAGQGTNYGYTF
NA,NA,TRBJ1-5,TRBV18,TGTGCCAGCTCATCCCGACAGGTTAGCAATCAGCCCCAGCATTTT,CASSSRQVSNQPQHF
few,TRBD1,TRBJ1-2,TRBV5-4,TGTGCCAGCAGCTTAGGAGGGGGCGCGGATGGCTACACCTTC,CASSLGGGADGYTF
NA,TRBD1,TRBJ2-5,TRBV19,TGTGCCAGTAGAGCCCGGACAGGGCGGGAGACCCAGTACTTC,CASRARTGRETQYF
NA,NA,TRBJ2-1,TRBV7-2,TGTGCCAGCAGCGCCCGTACGAAGGGAGGATTGTCCTACAATGAGCAGTTCTTC,CASSARTKGGLSYNEQFF
NA,TRBD1,TRBJ2-2,TRBV28,TGTGCCAGCAGTTTTGAGACAGGGGCCACCGGGGAGCTGTTTTTT,CASSFETGATGELFF
NA,NA,TRBJ1-5,TRBV19,TGTGCCAGTAGTATTAGGGGGTTTCTAACCAATCAGCCCCAGCATTTT,CASSIRGFLTNQPQHF
NA,NA,TRBJ2-4,TRBV5-8,TGTGCCAGCAGCTTGGACGGACAATACATTCAGTACTTC,CASSLDGQYIQYF
NA,NA,TRBJ1-6,TRBV28,TGTGCCAGCAGTTCAGCCTATAATTCACCCCTCCACTTT,CASSSAYNSPLHF
few,NA,TRBJ1-1,TRBV4-3,TGCGCCAGCAGCCAAGACTGGTGGGCTGAAGCTTTCTTT,CASSQDWWAEAFF
NA,NA,TRBJ1-4,TRBV6-5,TGTGCCAGCAGTCTAACAATCTCCGGGGAAAAACTGTTTTTT,CASSLTISGEKLFF
NA,TRBD2,TRBJ2-1,TRBV5-8,TGTGCCAGCAGCTATCCCGGGGGAGGGAATGAGCAGTTCTTC,CASSYPGGGNEQFF
NA,TRBD1,TRBJ2-3,TRBV2,TGTGCCAGCGACAGGGAGCGCACTAGCACAGATACGCAGTATTTT,CASDRERTSTDTQYF
NA,NA,TRBJ1-2,TRBV15,TGTGCCACCAGCAGTTCCAGCAGTAACTATGGCTACACCTTC,CATSSSSSNYGYTF
NA,NA,TRBJ2-3,TRBV7-8,TGTGCCAGCAGCTTGGGCAGGGTCGTCCGAATCACAGATACGCAGTATTTT,CASSLGRVVRITDTQYF
NA,TRBD1,TRBJ1-1,TRBV16,TGTGCCAGCAGCCAATCTAGGCAGGGGGTTGAAGCTTTCTTT,CASSQSRQGVEAFF
NA,TRBD1,TRBJ1-1,TRBV9,TGTGCCAGCAGCGTAGTTACAGGGGGCGAAGCTTTCTTT,CASSVVTGGEAFF
NA,NA,TRBJ2-2,TRBV18,TGTGCCAGCTCACCGCGAGGGGCGAACACCGGGGAGCTGTTTTTT,CASSPRGANTGELFF
NA,NA,TRBJ1-4,TRBV6-1,TGTGCCAGCAGTGTTTCGGGCCTTGGGGAAAAACTGTTTTTT,CASSVSGLGEKLFF
NA,NA,TRBJ2-4,TRBV2,TGTGCCAGTAGGAGCAGGGCCGACAAAAACATTCAGTACTTC,CASRSRADKNIQYF
once,NA,TRBJ2-1,TRBV19,TGTGCCAGTAGTATACAAGGAGGTAATGAGCAGTTCTTC,CASSIQGGNEQFF
NA,TRBD1,TRBJ2-7,TRBV18,TGTGCCAGCTCACTGAGCCGGGACAGGGTTGAGCAGTACTTC,CASSLSRDRVEQYF
NA,NA,TRBJ2-2,TRBV6-1,TGTGCCAGCAGAAGCTTCGAAAGGTCGACCGGGGAGCTGTTTTTT,CASRSFERSTGELFF
NA,TRBD1,TRBJ1-1,TRBV7-9,TGTGCCAGCAGCTCGAGGGGGCCTGAAGCTTTCTTT,CASSSRGPEAFF
NA,NA,TRBJ2-3,TRBV21-1,TGTGCCAGCAGCAAAGGGGGGCCGGGTCTTGCGGGCACAGATACGCAGTATTTT,CASSKGGPGLAGTDTQYF
NA,TRBD2,TRBJ2-1,TRBV5-4,TGTGCCAGCAGCTTGGCCGGGACTAGCGGGGGGGCAGATGAGCAGTTCTTC,CASSLAGTSGGADEQFF
NA,NA,TRBJ1-1,TRBV5-3,TGTGCCAGAAGCTTGGACGGCAGGGGATTGAACACTGAAGCTTTCTTT,CARSLDGRGLNTEAFF